This passage covers 21 T cell receptor beta chains from one sample sequenced in a study of shared clonotypes between healthy human individuals. Naive CD8 cells lacked CD45RO, underwent positive selection for CCR7 and left out terminally differentiated effector memory CD45RA+ cells. Produced via immunoSEQ multiplex PCR; TCRdb's table is partial and in-frame only. The sample includes about 2.2 million clones, just over 90% of them seen just once. The sample consisted of naive CD8+ T cells from PBMCs. The receptors come from a man between 18 and 29 years old in good health. Some clones in this sample may be carry-over from other donors' samples.

The J gene is TRBJ2-5, the V gene TRBV9, with 10 bases matching TRBD1. The V gene end was trimmed by 4 bases and the J gene end by 6 bases; junction bases not matched to a gene: 9. Germline V CDR1 and CDR2: SGDLS, YYNGEE. The CDR3 has 15 amino acids. The CDR3 region is CASSLGQGRGQTQYF. The CDR3 DNA reads TGTGCCAGCAGCTTGGGACAGGGGAGAGGTCAGACCCAGTACTTC.

CDR3 bases: TGTGCCAGCAGTTTATTGGGCGGGAGCTCCTACGAGCAGTACTTC. Residues: CASSLLGGSSYEQYF. The V call is TRBV28, the J call TRBJ2-7, with 7 bases that match TRBD2. This CDR3 has 15 amino acids. The J segment lost 0 bases and the V segment lost 1 base, leaving 3 bases of the junction unmatched. CDR1 is MDHEN and CDR2 is SYDVKM in the germline V gene.

The V and J genes are TRBV4-1 and TRBJ2-7; D is undetermined. Trimming took 0 bases from V and 2 from J, leaving 11 bases between them. Germline loops: CDR1 MGHRA, CDR2 YSYEKL. The CDR3 consists of 15 residues. In nucleotides, the CDR3 is TGCGCCAGCAGCCAAGAGATGACTCCTGCCTACGAGCAGTACTTC. This sequence encodes CASSQEMTPAYEQYF.

The chain has TRBV5-8 and TRBJ2-7; D is unresolved. Trimming took 0 bases from V and 6 from J, leaving 7 bases between them. The germline V gene encodes CDR1 SGHTS and CDR2 YDEGEE. The CDR3 extends over 12 amino acids. The chain's CDR3 is CASSLVAGEQYF. The CDR3 DNA reads as TGTGCCAGCAGCTTGGTGGCCGGCGAGCAGTACTTC.

The chain employs TRBV5-6 and TRBJ1-6; 8 bases match TRBD1. J lost 9 bases, V lost 4 bases, and 6 bases had no gene match. Germline CDR1 reads SGHDT; CDR2 reads YYEEEE. CDR3 length equals 14 residues. CDR3 protein: CASSRGTGRSPLHF. The CDR3 nucleotides are TGTGCCAGCAGCCGCGGGACAGGACGTTCACCCCTCCACTTT.

The chain employs TRBV7-2 and TRBJ2-7; D is possibly TRBD2 (6 bases). Germline loops: CDR1 SGHTA, CDR2 FQGNSA. The germline V and J ends were trimmed by 6 bases and 4 bases, with 10 bases remaining between them. This CDR3 spans 12 amino acids. CDR3 residues: CASRQRGYEQYF. CDR3 nucleotides: TGTGCCAGCAGACAACGGGGGTACGAGCAGTACTTC. Filled out from reference TRBV7-2 and TRBJ2-7, the complete variable domain reads GAGVSQSPSNKVTEKGKDVELRCDPISGHTALYWYRQSLGQGLEFLIYFQGNSAPDKSGLPSDRFSAERTGGSVSTLTIQRTQQEDSAVYLCASRQRGYEQYFGPGTRLTVT.

The chain combines TRBV27 with TRBJ2-6; D is uncertain. Per germline, CDR1 MNHEY and CDR2 SMNVEV (reference sequence). This CDR3 contains 16 residues. V was clipped by 5 bases and J by 3 bases, with 14 bases between them. CDR3 region: CASSPGGEFGANVLTF. CDR3 in DNA: TGTGCCAGCAGTCCCGGCGGAGAGTTTGGGGCCAACGTCCTGACTTTC.

For the CDR3, the DNA is TGTGCCAGCAGCTTCGAACCAACCGGACCGGAGCAGTTCTTC. It is translated as CASSFEPTGPEQFF. The rearrangement joins TRBV11-2 to TRBJ2-1; D gene uncertain. The CDR3 runs to 14 residues. V lost 3 bases to trimming and J lost 10 bases, with 16 bases between them. CDR1 and CDR2 (germline): SGHAT, FQNNGV. Combining the CDR3 with reference TRBV11-2 and TRBJ2-1 gives the whole variable domain EAGVAQSPRYKIIEKRQSVAFWCNPISGHATLYWYQQILGQGPKLLIQFQNNGVVDDSQLPKDRFSAERLKGVDSTLKIQPAKLEDSAVYLCASSFEPTGPEQFFGPGTRLTVL.

The chain is built from TRBV27 and TRBJ2-1, with 7 positions matching TRBD2. The CDR3 is 15 residues long. Germline assignment: CDR1 MNHEY and CDR2 SMNVEV (reference sequence). Trimming cost V 2 bases and J 5 bases; bases outside gene matches: 6. The CDR3 sequence: CASSLLSSGHNEQFF. The DNA for the CDR3 is TGTGCCAGCAGTTTACTGTCTAGCGGCCACAATGAGCAGTTCTTC.

The chain carries TRBV27 and TRBJ1-2; tentative D call: TRBD1 (6 bases). The germline V gene has CDR1 MNHEY and CDR2 SMNVEV (reference sequence). The CDR3 contains 15 residues. The germline V and J ends were trimmed by 5 bases and 0 bases, with 13 bases remaining between them. CDR3 nucleotides: TGTGCCAGCAGTGAGAGGGGGACTTCTAACTATGGCTACACCTTC. This sequence encodes CASSERGTSNYGYTF.

V gene TRBV27 combines with J gene TRBJ2-3; possibly TRBD2 for D (5 bases). CDR1 and CDR2 (germline): MNHEY, SMNVEV (reference sequence). Trimming removed 6 bases at V and 11 bases at J, with 21 bases between. The CDR3 contains 14 residues. CDR3 residues: CASSPGVGLHRQYF. The CDR3 DNA reads TGTGCCAGCAGCCCTGGGGTCGGACTCCATCGGCAGTATTTT.

J is TRBJ2-1 and V is TRBV7-9; D is unclear. V dropped 8 bases and J dropped 7 bases, with 21 bases sitting between them. The CDR3 runs to 15 residues. The germline CDR1 and CDR2 sequences are SEHNR and FQNEAQ (reference sequence). The CDR3 DNA reads TGTGCCAGCGCCCCCCGTGGATCAGGTTTTAATGAGCAGTTCTTC. Amino acids: CASAPRGSGFNEQFF.

This chain joins TRBV21-1 and TRBJ2-3; whether TRBD1, the table's D call, matches the DNA was not checked. TRBV21-1 is noted as a pseudogene. The CDR3 loop spans 14 amino acids. The CDR3, as DNA: TGTGCCAGCACCAGGGGGCACAGCACAGATACGCAGTATTTT. Translation: CASTRGHSTDTQYF.

The CDR3 DNA is TGTGCCAGCCGTGGGGGGACATCTTCCTACGAGCAGTACTTC. Translating gives CASRGGTSSYEQYF. V is TRBV6-1 and J is TRBJ2-7; D tentatively reads TRBD1 or TRBD2 (6 bases each). Germline values: CDR1 MNHNS, CDR2 SASEGT. The ends were cut back, 8 bases at V and 1 base at J, with 15 bases in the middle. This CDR3 contains 14 residues.

The CDR3 bases are TGTGCCAGCCAGGGGGGCAATCAGCCCCAGCATTTT. Translation gives CASQGGNQPQHF. V and J are TRBV7-8 and TRBJ1-5; 7 bases are a match to TRBD1. Germline CDR1 SGHVS, CDR2 FQNEAQ. Germline trimming cut 8 bases from V and 2 bases from J; bases unmatched to any gene: 0. This CDR3 is 12 amino acids long. The full variable domain, in which reference TRBV7-8 and TRBJ1-5 provide the parts outside the CDR3, is GAGVSQSPRYKVAKRGQDVALRCDPISGHVSLFWYQQALGQGPEFLTYFQNEAQLDKSGLPSDRFFAERPEGSVSTLKIQRTQQEDSAVYLCASQGGNQPQHFGDGTRLSIL.

The chain is built from TRBV4-1 and TRBJ2-5; D gene unclear. The CDR3 contains 12 residues. Deletions cut 1 base from V and 1 base from J, with 1 base between. Germline V gene lookup returns CDR1 MGHRA and CDR2 YSYEKL. CDR3 sequence reads: CASSQAQETQYF. In DNA, the CDR3 is TGCGCCAGCAGCCAAGCCCAAGAGACCCAGTACTTC.

In regard to this clone: Other DNA sequences of this sample code for an identical CDR3. The chain joins TRBV27 to TRBJ2-7, with 9 bases identical to TRBD1. The trim removed 3 bases at V and 4 bases at J, leaving 4 bases unmatched. CDR1 and CDR2 (germline): MNHEY, SMNVEV (reference sequence). The CDR3 runs 14 residues. The DNA of the CDR3 is TGTGCCAGCAGTTTCCGGGGACAGGGTTACGAGCAGTACTTC. This encodes CASSFRGQGYEQYF.

The chain combines TRBV27 with TRBJ2-1; 14 bases are shared with TRBD2. Losses at the gene ends were 4 bases for V and 0 bases for J; bases not matched to a gene: 5. Germline assignment: CDR1 MNHEY and CDR2 SMNVEV (reference sequence). The CDR3 has 18 residues. DNA of the CDR3: TGTGCCAGCAGTTGGACTAGCGGGAGGACCAGCTCCTACAATGAGCAGTTCTTC. Translation: CASSWTSGRTSSYNEQFF.

This clone has just one count. J is TRBJ2-7 and V is TRBV27; D could derive from TRBD1 or TRBD2 (5 bases each). This CDR3 is built from 13 residues. Germline CDR1 is MNHEY and CDR2 is SMNVEV (reference sequence). Trimming stripped 3 bases from V and 7 bases from J, with 13 bases between. CDR3 loop: CASSFPGRGEQYF. In DNA form, the CDR3 reads TGTGCCAGCAGTTTCCCGGGGCGCGGAGAGCAGTACTTC.

A single count supports this clone. Here the CDR3 DNA reads TGCGCCAGCAGCTTAGCCCGGACTATTAACAATGAGCAGTTCTTC. Its translation: CASSLARTINNEQFF. This chain joins TRBV5-1 and TRBJ2-1, with a weak D call TRBD2 (6 bases). Trimming took off 2 bases at V and 5 bases at J, with 14 bases between the two ends. CDR3 length: 15 residues. Germline CDR1 SGHRS, CDR2 YFSETQ.

The chain employs TRBV5-1 and TRBJ2-1, with D possibly being TRBD2 (5 bases). The CDR3 contains 16 residues. CDR1 and CDR2 (germline): SGHRS, YFSETQ. V lost 2 bases and J 0 bases, leaving 12 bases between the germline ends. The CDR3 loop is CASSFIRGSSYNEQFF. The CDR3 bases are TGCGCCAGCAGCTTTATACGTGGGAGCTCCTACAATGAGCAGTTCTTC.